This T cell receptor beta chain was sequenced for a study of T cell responses to AZD1222 COVID-19 vaccine. The germline V gene encodes CDR1 MDHEN and CDR2 SYDVKM. CDR3 length equals 14 residues. Trimming took 5 bases from V and 4 from J, leaving 14 bases between them. Some clones are missing from TCRdb's copy, which holds only in-frame ones; the method was immunoSEQ multiplex PCR. Among fewer than 50,000 clones listed, around 81% were seen once. The sequence came from an adult in good health. Material: peripheral blood, obtained on day 0 of AZD1222 vaccination. The chain is built from TRBV28 and TRBJ1-2; D gene uncertain. The CDR3 region is CASSPTVQLYGYTF. The DNA of the CDR3 is TGTGCCAGCAGTCCTACGGTGCAGCTCTATGGCTACACCTTC.